These T cell receptor beta chains were read from a single sample in a study of cytomegalovirus exposure and HLA in healthy donors. Data came from immunoSEQ multiplex PCR; TCRdb stores just in-frame clones and leaves some out. The record lists 110,000 to 150,000 clones, of which the ten most abundant hold 2% to 2.5%. Sequencing was carried out using PBMCs. The receptors derive from a woman under 30 in good health and CMV-seronegative. Both conserved end residues are part of each CDR3. A D gene is named only where the DNA matches it firmly.

j_call: TRBJ1-5
v_call: TRBV5-1
cdr3_length: 16
d_call: .
cdr3_nt: TGCGCCAGCAGCTTGGATGGACAGACTAGCAATCAGCCCCAGCATTTT
cdr3_aa: CASSLDGQTSNQPQHF

j_call: TRBJ2-7
v_call: TRBV16
cdr3_length: 14
d_call: .
cdr3_nt: TGTGCCAGCAGCCAATCGAGCGGACCCTACGAGCAGTACTTC
cdr3_aa: CASSQSSGPYEQYF

j_call: TRBJ2-3
v_call: TRBV9
cdr3_length: 15
d_call: TRBD2
cdr3_nt: TGTGCCAGCAGCCAATTGGGGGGGTTATTAGATACGCAGTATTTT
cdr3_aa: CASSQLGGLLDTQYF

j_call: TRBJ2-2
v_call: TRBV12-5
cdr3_length: 14
d_call: TRBD1
cdr3_nt: TGTGCTAGTGGTTTGACAGGGGAAACCGGGGAGCTGTTTTTT
cdr3_aa: CASGLTGETGELFF

j_call: TRBJ2-7
v_call: TRBV6-5
cdr3_length: 15
d_call: TRBD2
cdr3_nt: TGTGCCAGCAGTTCTACTAGCGGGAGTTCCTACGAGCAGTACTTC
cdr3_aa: CASSSTSGSSYEQYF

j_call: TRBJ2-1
v_call: TRBV13
cdr3_length: 15
d_call: .
cdr3_nt: TGTGCCAGCAGCTTAGCGGGAGAGGGATACAATGAGCAGTTCTTC
cdr3_aa: CASSLAGEGYNEQFF

j_call: TRBJ1-5
v_call: TRBV12-5
cdr3_length: 15
d_call: .
cdr3_nt: TGTGCTAGTGGTCCAGACAGACCCAGCAATCAGCCCCAGCATTTT
cdr3_aa: CASGPDRPSNQPQHF

j_call: TRBJ2-1
v_call: TRBV5-6
cdr3_length: 15
d_call: TRBD1
cdr3_nt: TGTGCCAGCAGCTTGGATTGGACAGGAAGCAATGAGCAGTTCTTC
cdr3_aa: CASSLDWTGSNEQFF

j_call: TRBJ1-1
v_call: TRBV6-5
cdr3_length: 13
d_call: .
cdr3_nt: TGTGCCAGCAGTTACGGGAGGGGCACTGAAGCTTTCTTT
cdr3_aa: CASSYGRGTEAFF

j_call: TRBJ2-2
v_call: TRBV6-5
cdr3_length: 15
d_call: TRBD2
cdr3_nt: TGTGCCAGCAGGTCCATAGCGGGAGGGCAGGGGGAGCTGTTTTTT
cdr3_aa: CASRSIAGGQGELFF

j_call: TRBJ1-1
v_call: TRBV5-8
cdr3_length: 16
d_call: .
cdr3_nt: TGTGCCAGCAGCTTGGAGAGGGAATGGATGAACACTGAAGCTTTCTTT
cdr3_aa: CASSLEREWMNTEAFF

j_call: TRBJ1-1
v_call: TRBV7-5
cdr3_length: 14
d_call: .
cdr3_nt: TGTGCCAGAAGCCCGCAGGCTCCTCGCACTGAAGCTTTCTTT
cdr3_aa: CARSPQAPRTEAFF

j_call: TRBJ1-6
v_call: TRBV2
cdr3_length: 14
d_call: .
cdr3_nt: TGTGCCAGCAGTGAAGCCACAGGTCGATCACCCCTCCACTTT
cdr3_aa: CASSEATGRSPLHF

j_call: TRBJ2-1
v_call: TRBV10-3
cdr3_length: 16
d_call: TRBD2
cdr3_nt: TGTGCCATCAGTGACAGGACTAGCGGGAGTTTAAATGAGCAGTTCTTC
cdr3_aa: CAISDRTSGSLNEQFF

j_call: TRBJ2-2
v_call: TRBV11-3
cdr3_length: 15
d_call: TRBD1
cdr3_nt: TGTGCCAGCACCTTAGGGACAGGGCTGACCGGGGAGCTGTTTTTT
cdr3_aa: CASTLGTGLTGELFF

j_call: TRBJ1-6
v_call: TRBV9
cdr3_length: 14
d_call: .
cdr3_nt: TGTGCCAGCAGCCCCCAGGCTCTCGGTTCACCCCTCCACTTT
cdr3_aa: CASSPQALGSPLHF

j_call: TRBJ2-5
v_call: TRBV9
cdr3_length: 16
d_call: TRBD1
cdr3_nt: TGTGCCAGCAGCGCACCGGGACAGGGGACGTTCAAGACCCAGTACTTC
cdr3_aa: CASSAPGQGTFKTQYF

j_call: TRBJ2-5
v_call: TRBV6-6
cdr3_length: 14
d_call: TRBD1
cdr3_nt: TGTGCCAGCAGTTACCCCGGGACAGAAGAGACCCAGTACTTC
cdr3_aa: CASSYPGTEETQYF

j_call: TRBJ2-7
v_call: TRBV19
cdr3_length: 13
d_call: TRBD1
cdr3_nt: TGTGCCAGTAGCCCGACAGGGACCTACGAGCAGTACTTC
cdr3_aa: CASSPTGTYEQYF

j_call: TRBJ1-5
v_call: TRBV15
cdr3_length: 14
d_call: .
cdr3_nt: TGTGCCATCAGGCATGGAATAGGGGATCAGCCCCAGCATTTT
cdr3_aa: CAIRHGIGDQPQHF

j_call: TRBJ2-5
v_call: TRBV7-9
cdr3_length: 15
d_call: TRBD2
cdr3_nt: TGTGCCAGCAGCTTAGTTCCCGGGACTACCGAGACCCAGTACTTC
cdr3_aa: CASSLVPGTTETQYF

j_call: TRBJ2-3
v_call: TRBV4-2
cdr3_length: 16
d_call: TRBD2
cdr3_nt: TGTGCCAGCAGCCAGCCAGCGGGAGGGGGCACAGATACGCAGTATTTT
cdr3_aa: CASSQPAGGGTDTQYF

j_call: TRBJ1-1
v_call: TRBV7-7
cdr3_length: 15
d_call: .
cdr3_nt: TGTGCTAGCAGCTTAAGGACAGAGATGAACACTGAAGCTTTCTTT
cdr3_aa: CASSLRTEMNTEAFF

j_call: TRBJ1-4
v_call: TRBV6-6
cdr3_length: 15
d_call: .
cdr3_nt: TGTGCCAGCAGTTGGTCTCGGGAGTCAGATGAAAAACTGTTTTTT
cdr3_aa: CASSWSRESDEKLFF

j_call: TRBJ1-2
v_call: TRBV6-5
cdr3_length: 14
d_call: .
cdr3_nt: TGTGCCAGCAGTTACTCAAGCCAGGGAGGCGGCTACACCTTC
cdr3_aa: CASSYSSQGGGYTF

j_call: TRBJ2-7
v_call: TRBV11-2
cdr3_length: 15
d_call: .
cdr3_nt: TGTGCCAGCAGCTTAGCGCCAGGGTCAGCCTACGAGCAGTACTTC
cdr3_aa: CASSLAPGSAYEQYF

j_call: TRBJ2-6
v_call: TRBV6-5
cdr3_length: 15
d_call: .
cdr3_nt: TGTGCCAGCAGCGTGGGGAGCTCTGGGGCCAACGTCCTGACTTTC
cdr3_aa: CASSVGSSGANVLTF

j_call: TRBJ1-2
v_call: TRBV28
cdr3_length: 15
d_call: TRBD1
cdr3_nt: TGTGCCAGCAGTTTCCCCAGGGGGCCCAACTATGGCTACACCTTC
cdr3_aa: CASSFPRGPNYGYTF

j_call: TRBJ1-5
v_call: TRBV6-5
cdr3_length: 13
d_call: .
cdr3_nt: TGTGCCAGCAGTTACTCGCCGAGGCAGCCCCAGCATTTT
cdr3_aa: CASSYSPRQPQHF

j_call: TRBJ2-5
v_call: TRBV29-1
cdr3_length: 15
d_call: .
cdr3_nt: TGCAGCGTTGATACTATGCGGACTACCCAAGAGACCCAGTACTTC
cdr3_aa: CSVDTMRTTQETQYF

j_call: TRBJ2-5
v_call: TRBV2
cdr3_length: 14
d_call: .
cdr3_nt: TGTGCCACCCATACCAGGATGGTCCAAGAGACCCAGTACTTC
cdr3_aa: CATHTRMVQETQYF

j_call: TRBJ1-5
v_call: TRBV9
cdr3_length: 15
d_call: .
cdr3_nt: TGTGCCAGCAGCGTAGCCCCAGATGGCAATCAGCCCCAGCATTTT
cdr3_aa: CASSVAPDGNQPQHF

j_call: TRBJ1-2
v_call: TRBV19
cdr3_length: 14
d_call: TRBD1
cdr3_nt: TGTGCCAGTAGTACGACAGGGGTCGACTATGGCTACACCTTC
cdr3_aa: CASSTTGVDYGYTF

j_call: TRBJ2-1
v_call: TRBV15
cdr3_length: 15
d_call: TRBD2
cdr3_nt: TGTGCCACCAGCAGTGCCCGGGGGGATCACAATGAGCAGTTCTTC
cdr3_aa: CATSSARGDHNEQFF

j_call: TRBJ2-2
v_call: TRBV18
cdr3_length: 17
d_call: TRBD1
cdr3_nt: TGTGCCAGCTCATTACTCTCCGGGACAGGGAGGACCGGGGAGCTGTTTTTT
cdr3_aa: CASSLLSGTGRTGELFF

j_call: TRBJ1-2
v_call: TRBV6-1
cdr3_length: 14
d_call: .
cdr3_nt: TGTGCCAGCAGTCCACGACTGGTGGGCTATGGCTACACCTTC
cdr3_aa: CASSPRLVGYGYTF

j_call: TRBJ1-3
v_call: TRBV19
cdr3_length: 16
d_call: .
cdr3_nt: TGTGCCAGTAGTATGGTCGGGTATTTAGCTGGAAACACCATATATTTT
cdr3_aa: CASSMVGYLAGNTIYF

j_call: TRBJ1-1
v_call: TRBV30
cdr3_length: 11
d_call: TRBD1
cdr3_nt: TGTGCCTGGGGGGACAGATCTGAAGCTTTCTTT
cdr3_aa: CAWGDRSEAFF

j_call: TRBJ2-1
v_call: TRBV2
cdr3_length: 13
d_call: .
cdr3_nt: TGTGCCAGCACCTCGCGGGCCTACAATGAGCAGTTCTTC
cdr3_aa: CASTSRAYNEQFF

j_call: TRBJ2-1
v_call: TRBV7-3
cdr3_length: 15
d_call: TRBD2
cdr3_nt: TGTGCCAGCAGCTACCTAGCGGGAGCAAGAGGAGAGCAGTTCTTC
cdr3_aa: CASSYLAGARGEQFF

j_call: TRBJ1-5
v_call: TRBV19
cdr3_length: 15
d_call: .
cdr3_nt: TGTGCCAGTAGTATTAGCAGTTATAGCAATCAGCCCCAGCATTTT
cdr3_aa: CASSISSYSNQPQHF

j_call: TRBJ2-4
v_call: TRBV5-1
cdr3_length: 14
d_call: TRBD1
cdr3_nt: TGCGCCAGCAGCCCGGGACAGTTAAAAAACATTCAGTACTTC
cdr3_aa: CASSPGQLKNIQYF

j_call: TRBJ2-4
v_call: TRBV19
cdr3_length: 13
d_call: .
cdr3_nt: TGTGCCAGTAGTATAGCACAGGGAAACATTCAGTACTTC
cdr3_aa: CASSIAQGNIQYF

j_call: TRBJ1-3
v_call: TRBV6-6
cdr3_length: 11
d_call: .
cdr3_nt: TGTGCCAGCATTCTAGGTAACACCATATATTTT
cdr3_aa: CASILGNTIYF

j_call: TRBJ2-2
v_call: TRBV29-1
cdr3_length: 11
d_call: TRBD1
cdr3_nt: TGCAGCGCTCCGACAGGGCGGGAGCTGTTTTTT
cdr3_aa: CSAPTGRELFF

j_call: TRBJ1-3
v_call: TRBV18
cdr3_length: 16
d_call: .
cdr3_nt: TGTGCCAGCTCACCCGGAATGGGGCAGGATGGAAACACCATATATTTT
cdr3_aa: CASSPGMGQDGNTIYF